These 24 T cell receptor beta chains originate from one sample sequenced in a study of cytomegalovirus exposure and HLA in healthy donors. In the PCR, 60 Vbeta and 13 Jbeta primers were used. Measured with immunoSEQ multiplex PCR; TCRdb has only the in-frame clones, and not every one. The table lists approximately 130,000 clones, almost 85% of them singletons. The sequenced sample consisted of PBMCs. All receptors come from a boy aged 2 to 9 in good health and CMV-seronegative.

Of note for this clone: This specimen includes other DNA sequences encoding the same CDR3. The rearrangement joins TRBV6-4 to TRBJ2-3; 8 nucleotides agree with TRBD2. The CDR3 is made up of 14 amino acids. The V segment lost 6 bases and the J segment 3 bases; nucleotides outside the gene matches: 5. Looked up from germline, CDR1 is MRHNA and CDR2 is SNTAGT. CDR3 in amino acids: CASSPSGGTDTQYF. The CDR3 DNA reads TGTGCCAGCAGCCCCAGCGGGGGTACAGATACGCAGTATTTT.

The chain couples TRBV11-2 to TRBJ1-4; 7 positions match TRBD1. The CDR3 is 14 residues long. Germline lookup yields CDR1 SGHAT and CDR2 FQNNGV. Losses at the gene ends were 3 bases for V and 6 bases for J; bases not matched to a gene: 4. As DNA, the CDR3 is TGTGCCAGCAGCTTTACAGGGGAGTATGAAAAACTGTTTTTT. Amino acids: CASSFTGEYEKLFF.

This chain uses TRBV19 with TRBJ1-1, with D maybe TRBD1 (5 bases). CDR3 length: 15 residues. Germline CDR1 reads LNHDA; CDR2 reads SQIVND (reference sequence). V dropped 3 bases and J dropped 1 base, with 12 bases sitting between them. The CDR3 nucleotides read TGTGCCAGTAGTATTAGGCTACAGGCGAACACTGAAGCTTTCTTT. Encoded protein: CASSIRLQANTEAFF.

The V call is TRBV7-8, the J call TRBJ2-7, with D possibly being TRBD1 (6 bases). V shed 4 bases and J shed 3 bases, with 10 bases lying between them. The CDR3 runs to 13 residues. The germline V gene has CDR1 SGHVS and CDR2 FQNEAQ. CDR3 amino acids: CASSSTQGYEQYF. DNA of the CDR3: TGTGCCAGCAGCTCTACACAGGGCTACGAGCAGTACTTC.

This clone was seen more than once but under ten times. The genes are TRBV6-4 and TRBJ2-3; possibly TRBD1 for D (5 bases). V gave up 6 bases and J gave up 3 bases, with 13 bases separating them. CDR1 is MRHNA and CDR2 is SNTAGT in the germline V gene. The CDR3 loop spans 14 amino acids. The CDR3 loop reads CASRSRVETDTQYF. Written as DNA, the CDR3 is TGTGCCAGCAGGAGCAGGGTGGAAACAGATACGCAGTATTTT.

The chain uses TRBV10-3 and TRBJ2-5, with 8 bases fitting TRBD1. J gave up 3 bases and V 3 bases, and 6 bases lay outside the gene matches. Germline V gives CDR1 ENHRY, CDR2 SYGVKD. This CDR3 is built from 15 residues. In nucleotides, the CDR3 is TGTGCCATCAGTGATGGACAGGGAGGAAAAGAGACCCAGTACTTC. It codes for CAISDGQGGKETQYF.

V usage is TRBV9 and J usage is TRBJ2-1, with 11 bases lining up with TRBD2. This CDR3 is 15 amino acids long. The trim removed 4 bases at V and 4 bases at J, leaving 4 bases unmatched. Germline CDR1 SGDLS, CDR2 YYNGEE. The CDR3 sequence is CASSMGLAEYNEQFF. In nucleotides, the CDR3 is TGTGCCAGCAGCATGGGACTAGCGGAATACAATGAGCAGTTCTTC.

A few counts support this clone. This chain joins TRBV10-3 and TRBJ1-1, with D possibly being TRBD1 (5 bases). The CDR3 has 11 amino acids. The germline gives CDR1 ENHRY, CDR2 SYGVKD. V dropped 4 bases and J dropped 6 bases, with 6 bases sitting between them. The CDR3 here is CAISGGAEAFF. The DNA of the CDR3 is TGTGCCATCAGTGGGGGGGCTGAAGCTTTCTTT.

The chain joins TRBV5-4 to TRBJ2-1; D ambiguous. Trimming left V 1 base short and J 0 bases short, with 8 bases between. The CDR3 length is 15 residues. The germline CDR1 and CDR2 sequences are SGHNT and YYREEE (reference sequence). The CDR3 DNA is TGTGCCAGCAGCTTGCGGAGTGTCTCCTACAATGAGCAGTTCTTC. Translation gives CASSLRSVSYNEQFF.

This clone was detected once. V gene TRBV30 combines with J gene TRBJ2-7; 8 nucleotides match TRBD1. The CDR3 is made up of 13 amino acids. Germline V gene data show CDR1 as GTSNPN and CDR2 as SVGIG (reference sequence). The V and J ends lost 1 base and 4 bases, in that order; junction bases with no gene match: 3. CDR3 sequence reads: CAWSAGQAYEQYV. The CDR3 nucleotides are TGTGCCTGGAGTGCGGGACAGGCTTACGAGCAGTACGTC.

This CDR3 reads CASIRQGLSTDTQYF. Here the CDR3 DNA reads TGTGCCAGCATTAGACAGGGTCTAAGCACAGATACGCAGTATTTT. The V and J genes are TRBV2 and TRBJ2-3; 7 positions match TRBD1. With V trimmed by 7 bases and J by 0 bases, 7 bases remained unmatched. Germline lookup yields CDR1 SNHLY and CDR2 FYNNEI. This CDR3 is built from 15 residues.

The chain has TRBV11-2 and TRBJ2-3; TRBD1 matches 7 bases. The V gene's germline CDR1 is SGHAT and CDR2 FQNNGV. The CDR3 length is 16 residues. With 4 bases clipped from V and 2 bases from J, the junction kept 9 bases outside the gene matches. CDR3 coding DNA: TGTGCCAGCAGCTACCACAGGGGTGGGTTCACAGATACGCAGTATTTT. This gives the protein CASSYHRGGFTDTQYF.

This clone came up once. This sequence joins TRBV4-1 and TRBJ2-5; TRBD1 matches 9 bases. The CDR3 has 18 amino acids. The V gene's germline CDR1 is MGHRA and CDR2 YSYEKL. V dropped 4 bases and J dropped 4; count of bases not matched to a gene: 16. CDR3 loop: CASSPLSPYRGLSETQYF. The CDR3 region has the DNA TGCGCCAGCAGCCCACTAAGCCCATACAGGGGGCTATCAGAGACCCAGTACTTC.

This chain joins TRBV6-4 and TRBJ2-3; the match to TRBD2 covers 10 bases. Germline CDR1 MRHNA, CDR2 SNTAGT. The V gene end was trimmed by 0 bases and the J gene end by 2 bases; junction bases not matched to a gene: 2. The CDR3 spans 16 residues. In DNA, the CDR3 is TGTGCCAGCAGTGACTCGAGCGGGAGGGCCACAGATACGCAGTATTTT. This translates into CASSDSSGRATDTQYF.

V usage is TRBV15 and J usage is TRBJ1-1; 10 nucleotides agree with TRBD1. This CDR3 is built from 13 residues. J lost 10 bases, V lost 5 bases, and 7 bases had no gene match. From germline, CDR1 is LNHNV and CDR2 YYDKDF (reference sequence). CDR3 DNA: TGTGCCACCAGCCTGGGACAGGGGCGAGGAGCTTTCTTT. This sequence encodes CATSLGQGRGAFF.

V gene TRBV27 combines with J gene TRBJ2-5; 7 bases match TRBD1. Trimming cost V 5 bases and J 0 bases; bases outside gene matches: 6. CDR3 size: 15 residues. Looked up from germline, CDR1 is MNHEY and CDR2 is SMNVEV (reference sequence). The chain's CDR3 is CASSQWDSYQETQYF. CDR3 nucleotides: TGTGCCAGCAGTCAATGGGACAGCTACCAAGAGACCCAGTACTTC.

The chain combines TRBV21-1 with TRBJ2-7; the D call TRBD1 from the table was never checked on the DNA. TRBV21-1 is termed a pseudogene. This CDR3 contains 14 residues. The CDR3: CASSLFFWPYGQYV. The DNA for the CDR3 is TGTGCCAGCAGTCTGTTTTTTTGGCCCTATGGGCAGTACGTC.

The J gene is TRBJ2-7, the V gene TRBV4-1; no clear D gene. CDR3 length: 16 amino acids. Germline CDR1 reads MGHRA; CDR2 reads YSYEKL. The V and J ends lost 1 base and 4 bases respectively, with 17 bases between them. For the CDR3, the DNA is TGCGCCAGCAGCCAAGTAAACAGTCCGACCGTTTACGAGCAGTACTTC. Amino acid sequence: CASSQVNSPTVYEQYF.

This clone was recorded a few times. The J gene is TRBJ1-2, the V gene TRBV7-6; 9 bases agree with TRBD1. J gave up 1 base and V 8 bases, and 11 bases lay outside the gene matches. The CDR3 sequence is 16 residues long. Looked up from germline, CDR1 is SGHVS and CDR2 is FNYEAQ. The CDR3 nucleotides are TGTGCCAGCGCGCCGCACGGGGACAGGGATAACTATGGCTACACCTTC. As protein: CASAPHGDRDNYGYTF.

The gene calls are TRBV7-2 and TRBJ2-3; perhaps TRBD1 as D (7 bases). The germline V and J ends were trimmed by 0 bases and 4 bases, with 14 bases remaining between them. The CDR3 has 16 residues. Germline V lookup: CDR1 SGHTA, CDR2 FQGNSA. The CDR3 nucleotides read TGTGCCAGCAGCTTAGCGGGAGGAGGGGGCGCAGATACGCAGTATTTT. It translates to CASSLAGGGGADTQYF.

The V call is TRBV28, the J call TRBJ1-2; 8 bases line up with TRBD1. The CDR3 sequence is 13 residues long. Looked up from germline, CDR1 is MDHEN and CDR2 is SYDVKM. Losses at the gene ends were 6 bases for V and 6 bases for J; bases not matched to a gene: 6. CDR3 sequence: CASSQGTGNGYTF. The CDR3, as DNA: TGTGCCAGCAGCCAGGGGACAGGCAATGGCTACACCTTC.

CDR3 region: CASSRTSGNPAVNEQFF. In DNA, the CDR3 is TGTGCCAGCAGCCGGACTAGCGGAAATCCGGCGGTTAATGAGCAGTTCTTC. The V gene is TRBV11-2, the J gene TRBJ2-1; 10 positions agree with TRBD2. This CDR3 has 17 amino acids. Germline lookup yields CDR1 SGHAT and CDR2 FQNNGV. V was clipped by 5 bases and J by 7 bases; unmatched bases: 14.

V usage is TRBV7-2 and J usage is TRBJ2-7; 9 nucleotides match TRBD1. The CDR3 contains 15 residues. The junction had 11 bases not matched to a gene; V was cut back by 5 bases and J by 6 bases. Germline lookup yields CDR1 SGHTA and CDR2 FQGNSA. The CDR3 bases are TGTGCCAGCAGCCCGGGACAGGGCGGAGGTGGCGAGCAGTACTTC. It encodes CASSPGQGGGGEQYF. Full variable domain (rest looked up from reference TRBV7-2 and TRBJ2-7): GAGVSQSPSNKVTEKGKDVELRCDPISGHTALYWYRQSLGQGLEFLIYFQGNSAPDKSGLPSDRFSAERTGGSVSTLTIQRTQQEDSAVYLCASSPGQGGGGEQYFGPGTRLTVT.

The chain has TRBV7-2 and TRBJ2-2, with D tentatively TRBD1 (7 bases). CDR1 is SGHTA, CDR2 FQGNSA, per germline. This CDR3 region has 15 residues. V dropped 5 bases and J dropped 6 bases, with 16 bases sitting between them. CDR3 nucleotides: TGTGCCAGCAGCCAGGAGGGCAGGGGGTCCGGGGAGCTGTTTTTT. Its translation: CASSQEGRGSGELFF.